Sequencing of this T cell receptor (beta chain) was carried out in a study of glioma-infiltrating T cells after dendritic cell vaccination. Whole-study results and caveats: Higher pretreatment TIL content predicted longer progression-free time and survival. Only a small number of patients had complete blood and tumor samples.

The PCR used 60 V beta and 13 J beta primers. Profiled with immunoSEQ multiplex PCR; TCRdb holds only in-frame clones, not every one. Of about 64,000 clones listed, approximately 85% were seen once; the top ten hold 9.2%. V lost 1 base to trimming and J lost 1 base, with 7 bases between them. CDR1 is SGHTA and CDR2 is FQGNSA in the germline V gene. The CDR3 is 14 residues long. On this clone itself: Antigen: not known.

The TCR sequence derives from a human donor with glioblastoma. This specimen consisted of blood, obtained before dendritic cell vaccination. The chain uses TRBV7-2 and TRBJ1-1, with D maybe TRBD1 (5 bases). The CDR3, as DNA: TGTGCCAGCAGCTTAGTCGGACAGAACACTGAAGCTTTCTTT. This sequence encodes CASSLVGQNTEAFF. Supplemented by reference TRBV7-2 and TRBJ1-1, the full variable domain reads GAGVSQSPSNKVTEKGKDVELRCDPISGHTALYWYRQSLGQGLEFLIYFQGNSAPDKSGLPSDRFSAERTGGSVSTLTIQRTQQEDSAVYLCASSLVGQNTEAFFGQGTRLTVV.